This paragraph reports one T cell receptor (beta chain). Antigen unknown. Control samples came 1 year after myeloablative marrow transplants with methotrexate plus calcineurin inhibitor. This sample is drawn from a study of T cells after posttransplantation cyclophosphamide. Findings and limits, study-wide: TRB overlap between skin or GI tissue T cells and blood was limited. Later blood repertoires were often dominated by clones from the donor CD8+ memory compartment.

The V end lost 4 bases, the J end lost 3 bases, and 15 bases lay between the germline ends. This CDR3 region has 16 residues. Germline-derived CDR1 and CDR2 are MGHRA and YSYEKL. TCRdb keeps only in-frame clones here, not all; method: immunoSEQ multiplex PCR. The sample holds 15,000 to 20,000 clones, around 84% seen once. The sample consisted of PBMCs, taken after allogeneic stem cell transplant with calcineurin inhibitor and methotrexate. The source is a female patient aged 18 to 35 who received an allogeneic stem cell transplant from an unrelated donor, was CMV-positive, and had acute and chronic GVHD. Some T cells here may be from the graft donor. The genes are TRBV4-1 and TRBJ2-2; D might be TRBD1 (5 bases). This CDR3 reads CASSLVGDLDTGELFF. In DNA form, the CDR3 reads TGCGCCAGCAGCCTTGTAGGGGATTTAGACACCGGGGAGCTGTTTTTT.